This TCR beta chain derives from a study of T cell responses to AZD1222 COVID-19 vaccine. Study results and limitations: A mostly white British donor set with more females was recruited, and clonal diversity was possibly underestimated. The study found vaccine-associated CD4 TCRs spanning spike, dominant at 160-218 and 743-854.

Data came from immunoSEQ multiplex PCR; TCRdb stores just in-frame clones and leaves some out. The sample lists over 140,000 clones; 80% to 95% were seen once. Concerning this clone itself: The antigen remains undetermined.

The V end was cut by 1 base, the J end by 7 bases, with 11 bases between. Per germline, CDR1 MGHRA and CDR2 YSYEKL. The CDR3 is 14 residues long. Sequenced material: peripheral blood, taken on day 0 of AZD1222 vaccination. The receptor was derived from an adult in good health. The rearrangement uses TRBV4-1 and TRBJ1-5; D not certain. CDR3 region: CASSQGPLGQPQHF. The CDR3 nucleotides are TGCGCCAGCAGCCAAGGCCCGTTGGGGCAGCCCCAGCATTTT.